The 29 T cell receptor beta chains reported below all come from one sample, sequenced in a study of shared clonotypes between healthy human individuals. TCRdb's table, derived via immunoSEQ multiplex PCR, lists solely in-frame clones and lacks some. The table has some 2,100,000 clones, 95% seen once. Specimen: naive CD4+ T cells sorted from blood. The subset: CD45RA+ positively selected. Every receptor here comes from a man in his late teens or twenties in good health.

V is TRBV29-1 and J is TRBJ1-1; TRBD1 matches 7 bases. Trimming at V came to 7 bases and at J to 2 bases, leaving 4 bases not matched to a gene. Germline V lookup: CDR1 SQVTM, CDR2 ANQGSEA. CDR3 length equals 12 residues. The CDR3: CSARDSNTEAFF. The CDR3 DNA is TGCAGCGCAAGGGACAGCAACACTGAAGCTTTCTTT.

This clone has a single count. At the DNA level, this CDR3 is encoded by other sequences in the same sample as well. This CDR3 is CASSPSQGSYGYTF. In DNA, the CDR3 is TGTGCCAGCTCACCTTCTCAGGGGAGCTATGGCTACACCTTC. The gene calls are TRBV18 and TRBJ1-2, with D possibly TRBD1 on 6 matching bases. There are 14 residues in the CDR3. Germline CDR1 KGHSH, CDR2 LQKENI. The V gene lost 3 bases and the J gene lost 4 bases, with 12 bases spanning the gap.

The V and J genes are TRBV5-6 and TRBJ2-1; no clear D. The ends were cut back, 4 bases at V and 7 bases at J, with 12 bases in the middle. The germline V gene has CDR1 SGHDT and CDR2 YYEEEE. The CDR3 covers 13 residues. DNA of the CDR3: TGTGCCAGCAGCCTGGGCGGTTGGAATGAGCAGTTCTTC. This sequence encodes CASSLGGWNEQFF.

The chain carries TRBV12-5 and TRBJ2-1; D unclear. The CDR3 totals 12 residues. Germline V CDR1 and CDR2: LGHNT, FRNRAP. With 1 base removed from V and 10 bases from J, the gap between germline ends came to 8 bases. The CDR3 here is CASGLAYSEQFF. In nucleotides, the CDR3 is TGTGCTAGTGGTTTGGCCTACAGCGAGCAGTTCTTC.

Worth noting for this clone: The same CDR3 also results from other DNA sequences found in this sample. The V and J genes are TRBV5-6 and TRBJ2-6; D is unclear. Trimming removed 0 bases at V and 1 base at J, with 5 bases between. Looked up from germline, CDR1 is SGHDT and CDR2 is YYEEEE. This CDR3 has 15 residues. CDR3 nucleotide sequence: TGTGCCAGCAGCTTGGGAGGTTCTGGGGCCAACGTCCTGACTTTC. Its protein is CASSLGGSGANVLTF.

The chain combines TRBV6-5 with TRBJ2-5, with D hard to call. Germline values: CDR1 MNHEY, CDR2 SVGAGI. Trimming took 6 bases from V and 7 from J, leaving 18 bases between them. The CDR3 sequence is 14 residues long. The CDR3 spells CASSSHRMVGTQYF. The CDR3 DNA reads as TGTGCCAGCAGCTCTCACCGGATGGTCGGGACCCAGTACTTC.

The rearrangement links TRBV7-8 to TRBJ1-4; D may be TRBD1 (5 bases). V lost 4 bases to trimming and J lost 8 bases, with 8 bases between them. Per the germline V gene, CDR1 is SGHVS and CDR2 is FQNEAQ. This CDR3 has 12 amino acids. The CDR3: CASSSWGEKLFF. The CDR3 coding sequence is TGTGCCAGCAGCTCGTGGGGGGAAAAACTGTTTTTT.

This chain uses TRBV5-4 with TRBJ1-2; TRBD1 matches at 12 bases. Trimming cost V 5 bases and J 5 bases; bases outside gene matches: 13. This CDR3 has 17 residues. From germline, CDR1 is SGHNT and CDR2 YYREEE (reference sequence). The CDR3, as DNA: TGTGCCAGCAGTCTATACCAGGGGACAGGGGGCGCGTATGGCTACACCTTC. This sequence encodes CASSLYQGTGGAYGYTF.

Concerning this clone itself: Because the CDR3 is missing its conserved closing phenylalanine or tryptophan, this is likely a read error. V gene TRBV7-3 combines with J gene TRBJ1-6, with D unresolved. V dropped 4 bases and J dropped 7 bases, with 14 bases sitting between them. This CDR3 comprises 15 residues. The germline CDR1 and CDR2 sequences are SGHTA and FQGTGA. CDR3 amino acids: CASSSGMPQNSPLHL. CDR3 DNA: TGTGCCAGCAGCTCCGGGATGCCCCAGAATTCACCCCTCCACCTT.

This chain connects TRBV6-1 to TRBJ1-5, with a weak D call TRBD1 (6 bases). The V and J ends lost 1 base and 11 bases respectively, with 24 bases between them. This CDR3 is built from 17 residues. Germline V gene lookup returns CDR1 MNHNS and CDR2 SASEGT. DNA for the CDR3: TGTGCCAGCAGTGAAGAGGGGGGGGGCATCCCTACTCAAACCCAGCATTTT. Protein: CASSEEGGGIPTQTQHF.

This chain uses TRBV10-3 with TRBJ1-3, with D hard to call. The germline V and J ends were trimmed by 5 bases and 7 bases, with 9 bases remaining between them. The CDR3 spans 12 residues. CDR1 ENHRY and CDR2 SYGVKD come from the germline V gene. CDR3 DNA sequence: TGTGCCATCAGTCGCGACGGGAACACCATATATTTT. Its protein product is CAISRDGNTIYF.

V gene TRBV18 combines with J gene TRBJ1-2, with D unresolved. The V end was cut by 0 bases, the J end by 0 bases, with 8 bases between. The CDR3 length is 15 residues. CDR1 and CDR2 (germline): KGHSH, LQKENI. Here the CDR3 DNA reads TGTGCCAGCTCACCACCGATAAGCACTAACTATGGCTACACCTTC. Residues: CASSPPISTNYGYTF.

This chain links TRBV6-5 with TRBJ2-3; D not certain. The V gene lost 5 bases and the J gene lost 9 bases, with 15 bases spanning the gap. Looked up from germline, CDR1 is MNHEY and CDR2 is SVGAGI. The CDR3 spans 13 residues. The CDR3 DNA reads TGTGCCAGCAGTCCCGGGCCCTATAGGACGCAGTATTTT. It encodes CASSPGPYRTQYF.

V is TRBV4-3 and J is TRBJ2-1, with 12 bases lining up with TRBD2. Germline values: CDR1 LGHNA, CDR2 YSLEER. V dropped 3 bases and J dropped 0; count of bases not matched to a gene: 15. This CDR3 region has 21 residues. CDR3 bases: TGCGCCAGCAGCCACCCCTCAGCGTCTAGCGGGGGGGGCAGCTCCTACAATGAGCAGTTCTTC. This sequence encodes CASSHPSASSGGGSSYNEQFF.

The genes are TRBV2 and TRBJ1-3; TRBD1 might be the D (5 bases). Trimming took 9 bases from V and 0 from J, leaving 15 bases between them. The CDR3 runs 15 residues. Germline CDR1 and CDR2: SNHLY and FYNNEI. This CDR3 is CASHLQGSSGNTIYF. As DNA, the CDR3 is TGTGCCAGTCACCTTCAGGGAAGCTCTGGAAACACCATATATTTT.

The gene calls are TRBV2 and TRBJ2-7; the match to TRBD2 covers 7 bases. From germline, CDR1 is SNHLY and CDR2 FYNNEI. Trimming took 3 bases from V and 2 from J; bases not matched to a gene: 7. The CDR3 totals 15 residues. CDR3 in amino acids: CASSEARLAAYEQYF. The CDR3 DNA follows: TGTGCCAGCAGTGAGGCCAGGCTAGCGGCCTACGAGCAGTACTTC.

This clone was observed a single time. The chain employs TRBV18 and TRBJ2-5, with TRBD2 as a possible D gene (6 bases). Germline V lookup: CDR1 KGHSH, CDR2 LQKENI. This CDR3 has 15 amino acids. V lost 4 bases and J lost 5, with 17 bases in between. Written as DNA, the CDR3 is TGTGCCAGCTCACGGCGAGGAGGGGCGGGGGAGACCCAGTACTTC. It specifies CASSRRGGAGETQYF.

The chain links TRBV19 to TRBJ1-5; D is perhaps TRBD1 (6 bases). CDR3 size: 16 residues. Germline lookup yields CDR1 LNHDA and CDR2 SQIVND (reference sequence). V lost 1 base, J lost 2 bases, and 12 bases lay in between. The CDR3 bases are TGTGCCAGTAGTATAGGGCGACAGGCACGCAATCAGCCCCAGCATTTT. Protein: CASSIGRQARNQPQHF.

Comments on this clone: Additional DNA sequences in this sample encode the identical CDR3. The chain links TRBV7-3 to TRBJ1-1; a weak D match, TRBD1 (6 bases). Germline assignment: CDR1 SGHTA and CDR2 FQGTGA. The CDR3 contains 13 residues. The V end lost 0 bases, the J end lost 5 bases, and 7 bases lay between the germline ends. The CDR3 nucleotides read TGTGCCAGCAGCTTAACAGGGGGGACTGAAGCTTTCTTT. Protein sequence: CASSLTGGTEAFF. The full variable domain, with the rest looked up from reference TRBV7-3 and TRBJ1-1, is GAGVSQTPSNKVTEKGKYVELRCDPISGHTALYWYRQSLGQGPEFLIYFQGTGAADDSGLPNDRFFAVRPEGSVSTLKIQRTERGDSAVYLCASSLTGGTEAFFGQGTRLTVV.

V is TRBV5-1 and J is TRBJ2-7, with D perhaps assigned TRBD1 or TRBD2 (5 bases each). Trimming removed 8 bases from V and 3 bases from J, with 18 bases in between. The length of the CDR3 is 14 residues. Germline V CDR1 and CDR2: SGHRS, YFSETQ. This chain's CDR3 is CASSGTSPLYEQYF. CDR3 sequence (DNA): TGCGCCAGTTCGGGGACCTCGCCGCTCTACGAGCAGTACTTC.

Comment on this clone: The junction shows a germline mismatch at one end, possibly a read error. This chain connects TRBV7-7 to TRBJ2-5, with 10 bases lining up with TRBD2. The CDR3 loop spans 18 amino acids. Germline V CDR1 and CDR2: SSHAT, FNYEAQ (reference sequence). The CDR3 nucleotides read TGTGCTAGCAGCCGCGGGGTAGCGGGGGGCACCACTCAAGAGACCCAGTACTTC. It yields the protein CASSRGVAGGTTQETQYF.

This chain links TRBV5-6 with TRBJ2-1; 9 bases are a match to TRBD2. Germline V CDR1 and CDR2: SGHDT, YYEEEE. The CDR3 extends over 14 amino acids. V lost 7 bases to trimming and J lost 8 bases; unmatched junction nucleotides: 10. The CDR3 DNA follows: TGTGCCAGCCGAGGAGTAGCGGGAGTTCATGAGCAGTTCTTC. Amino acids: CASRGVAGVHEQFF.

The rearrangement links TRBV9 to TRBJ1-1, with D possibly matching TRBD1 (5 bases). The CDR3 totals 14 residues. The germline gives CDR1 SGDLS, CDR2 YYNGEE. V lost 4 bases and J 0 bases, leaving 10 bases between the germline ends. The CDR3 bases are TGTGCCAGCAGCTTTGGGGACCTGAACACTGAAGCTTTCTTT. This translates into CASSFGDLNTEAFF.

The rearrangement joins TRBV7-3 to TRBJ2-1; tentative D call: TRBD1 (6 bases). V was cut by 0 bases and J by 9 bases, with 18 bases left in between. Per germline, CDR1 SGHTA and CDR2 FQGTGA. This CDR3 comprises 16 residues. CDR3 coding DNA: TGTGCCAGCAGCTTAACCGGCCTAATCGAACAGGGTGAGCAGTTCTTC. As protein: CASSLTGLIEQGEQFF.

The chain joins TRBV2 to TRBJ1-6; D is ambiguous. The CDR3 sequence is 15 residues long. Trimming removed 3 bases from V and 0 bases from J, with 6 bases in between. In germline, CDR1 is SNHLY, CDR2 FYNNEI. The CDR3 DNA reads TGTGCCAGCAGTGACCAGAGCTCCTATAATTCACCCCTCCACTTT. Residues: CASSDQSSYNSPLHF.

A single count supports this clone. J is TRBJ2-2 and V is TRBV5-6; the match to TRBD2 covers 8 bases. This CDR3 spans 18 amino acids. Trimming took 0 bases from V and 5 from J; bases not matched to a gene: 12. The germline V gene has CDR1 SGHDT and CDR2 YYEEEE. The CDR3 DNA sequence: TGTGCCAGCAGCTTGGACTCCGGGACTAGGGTTGGGACCGGGGAGCTGTTTTTT. Translation gives CASSLDSGTRVGTGELFF. Looking up the rest from reference TRBV5-6 and TRBJ2-2 gives the full variable domain: DAGVTQSPTHLIKTRGQQVTLRCSPKSGHDTVSWYQQALGQGPQFIFQYYEEEERQRGNFPDRFSGHQFPNYSSELNVNALLLGDSALYLCASSLDSGTRVGTGELFFGEGSRLTVL.

V gene TRBV5-4 combines with J gene TRBJ1-3; D may be TRBD1 (5 bases). The CDR3 length is 14 residues. Per the germline V gene, CDR1 is SGHNT and CDR2 is YYREEE (reference sequence). Trimming took 4 bases from V and 4 from J, leaving 12 bases between them. The CDR3 here is CASSLLEGGNTIYF. The CDR3 nucleotides read TGTGCCAGCAGCCTATTGGAGGGGGGAAACACCATATATTTT.

Concerning this clone itself: Other DNA variants within this sample encode the same CDR3. The V and J genes are TRBV5-1 and TRBJ1-1; D is perhaps TRBD1 (5 bases). Germline-derived CDR1 and CDR2 are SGHRS and YFSETQ. This CDR3 has 13 residues. V lost 2 bases and J lost 0, with 5 bases in between. This chain's CDR3 is CASSLGVNTEAFF. The CDR3 DNA is TGCGCCAGCAGCTTAGGGGTGAACACTGAAGCTTTCTTT.

The chain has TRBV7-9 and TRBJ2-1; D is unresolved. Per the germline V gene, CDR1 is SEHNR and CDR2 is FQNEAQ (reference sequence). CDR3 length: 12 amino acids. Trimming removed 8 bases at V and 4 bases at J, with 9 bases between. The CDR3 nucleotides are TGTGCCAGCCGGCAGACTTACAATGAGCAGTTCTTC. Residues: CASRQTYNEQFF.